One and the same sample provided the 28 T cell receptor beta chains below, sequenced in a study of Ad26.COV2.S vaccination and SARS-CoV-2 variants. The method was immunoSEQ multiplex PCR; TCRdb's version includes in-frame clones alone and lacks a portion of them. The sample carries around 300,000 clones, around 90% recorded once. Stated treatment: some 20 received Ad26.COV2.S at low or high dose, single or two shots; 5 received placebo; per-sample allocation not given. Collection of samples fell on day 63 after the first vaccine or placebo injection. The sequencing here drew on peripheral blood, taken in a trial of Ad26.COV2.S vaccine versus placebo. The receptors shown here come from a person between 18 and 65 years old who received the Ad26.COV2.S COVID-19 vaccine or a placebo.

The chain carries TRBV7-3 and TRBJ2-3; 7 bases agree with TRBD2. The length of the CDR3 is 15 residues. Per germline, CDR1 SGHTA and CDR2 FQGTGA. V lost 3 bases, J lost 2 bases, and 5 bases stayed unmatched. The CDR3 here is CASSFGSGITDTQYF. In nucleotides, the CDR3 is TGTGCCAGCAGCTTCGGCAGCGGGATCACAGATACGCAGTATTTT.

The CDR3 bases are TGTGCCAGCAGCTCGTTACTTGGGCAGTTCTTC. It translates to CASSSLLGQFF. The genes are TRBV3-1 (or the pseudogene TRBV3-2) and TRBJ2-1, with D hard to call. With 5 bases removed from V and 12 bases from J, the gap between germline ends came to 11 bases. CDR3 size: 11 residues. Germline V gene lookup returns CDR1 LGHDT and CDR2 YNNKEL (reference sequence).

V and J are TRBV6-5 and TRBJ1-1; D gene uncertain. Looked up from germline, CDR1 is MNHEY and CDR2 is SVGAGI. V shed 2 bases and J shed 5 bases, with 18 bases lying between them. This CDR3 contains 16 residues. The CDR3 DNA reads TGTGCCAGCAGTTACGACGCCCGTAGTCGAGGAACTGAAGCTTTCTTT. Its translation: CASSYDARSRGTEAFF.

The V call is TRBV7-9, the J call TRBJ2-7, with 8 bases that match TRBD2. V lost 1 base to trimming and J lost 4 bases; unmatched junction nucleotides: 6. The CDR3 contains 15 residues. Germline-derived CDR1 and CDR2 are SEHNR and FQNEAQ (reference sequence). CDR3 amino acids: CASSLEVAGLYEQYF. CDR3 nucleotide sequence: TGTGCCAGCAGCTTAGAGGTAGCGGGGTTGTACGAGCAGTACTTC.

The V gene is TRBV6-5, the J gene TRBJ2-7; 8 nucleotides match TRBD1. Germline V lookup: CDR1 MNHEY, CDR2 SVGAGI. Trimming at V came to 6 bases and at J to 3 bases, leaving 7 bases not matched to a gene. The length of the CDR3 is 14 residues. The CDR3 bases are TGTGCCAGCAGATCCCGGACAGGGAGCTACGAGCAGTACTTC. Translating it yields CASRSRTGSYEQYF.

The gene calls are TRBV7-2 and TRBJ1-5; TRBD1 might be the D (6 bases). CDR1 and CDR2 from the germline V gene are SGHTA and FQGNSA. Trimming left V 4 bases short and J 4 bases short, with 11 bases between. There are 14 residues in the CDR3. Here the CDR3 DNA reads TGTGCCAGCAGCTCTCGCCAGGGGAATCAGCCCCAGCATTTT. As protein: CASSSRQGNQPQHF.

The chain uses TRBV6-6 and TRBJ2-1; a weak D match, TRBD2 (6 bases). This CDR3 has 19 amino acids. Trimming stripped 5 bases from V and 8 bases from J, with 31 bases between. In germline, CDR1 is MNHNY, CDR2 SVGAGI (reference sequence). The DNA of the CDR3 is TGTGCCAGCAGTCCCCCCGCGGACTTCTGGACCCCGGGAGTCGATGAGCAGTTCTTC. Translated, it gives CASSPPADFWTPGVDEQFF.

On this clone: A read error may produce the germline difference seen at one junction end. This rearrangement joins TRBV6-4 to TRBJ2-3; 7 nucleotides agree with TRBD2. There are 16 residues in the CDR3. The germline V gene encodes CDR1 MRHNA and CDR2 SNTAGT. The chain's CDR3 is CASSDRGGGSRDTQYF. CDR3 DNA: TGTGCCAGCAGTGACAGAGGCGGGGGAAGCAGAGATACGCAGTATTTT.

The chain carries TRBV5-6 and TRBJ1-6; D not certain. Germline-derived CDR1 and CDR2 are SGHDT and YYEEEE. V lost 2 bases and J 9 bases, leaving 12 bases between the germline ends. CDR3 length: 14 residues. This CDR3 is CASSLGSGISPLHF. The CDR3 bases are TGTGCCAGCAGCTTAGGGAGTGGGATTTCACCCCTCCACTTT.

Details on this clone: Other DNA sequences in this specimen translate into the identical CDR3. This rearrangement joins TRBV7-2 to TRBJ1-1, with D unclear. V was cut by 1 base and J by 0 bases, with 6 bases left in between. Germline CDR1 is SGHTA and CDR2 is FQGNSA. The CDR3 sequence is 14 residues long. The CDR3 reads CASSLEYMNTEAFF. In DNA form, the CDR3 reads TGTGCCAGCAGCTTAGAGTACATGAACACTGAAGCTTTCTTT.

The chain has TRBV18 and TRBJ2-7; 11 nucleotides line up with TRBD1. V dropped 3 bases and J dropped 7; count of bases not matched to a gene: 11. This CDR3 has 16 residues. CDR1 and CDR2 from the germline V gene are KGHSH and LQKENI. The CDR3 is CASSPSPGQGAREQYF. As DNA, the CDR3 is TGTGCCAGCTCACCTTCGCCAGGACAGGGGGCGAGGGAGCAGTACTTC.

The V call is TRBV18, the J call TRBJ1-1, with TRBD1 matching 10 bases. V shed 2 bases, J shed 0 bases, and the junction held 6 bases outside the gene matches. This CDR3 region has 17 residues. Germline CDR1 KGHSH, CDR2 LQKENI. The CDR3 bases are TGTGCCAGCTCACCAAGACCGACAGGGGGCTTGAACACTGAAGCTTTCTTT. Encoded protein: CASSPRPTGGLNTEAFF.

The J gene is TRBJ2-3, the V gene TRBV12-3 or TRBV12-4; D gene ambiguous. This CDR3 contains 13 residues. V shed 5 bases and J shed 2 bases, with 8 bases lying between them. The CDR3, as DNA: TGTGCCAGCAGTCCCTGGAACACAGATACGCAGTATTTT. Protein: CASSPWNTDTQYF.

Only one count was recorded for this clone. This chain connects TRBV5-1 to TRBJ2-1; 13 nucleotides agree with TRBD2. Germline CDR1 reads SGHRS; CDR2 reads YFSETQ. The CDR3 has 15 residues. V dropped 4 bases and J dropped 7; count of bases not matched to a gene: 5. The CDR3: CASSRTSGSLNEQFF. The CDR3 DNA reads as TGCGCCAGCAGCCGGACTAGCGGGAGCCTGAATGAGCAGTTCTTC.

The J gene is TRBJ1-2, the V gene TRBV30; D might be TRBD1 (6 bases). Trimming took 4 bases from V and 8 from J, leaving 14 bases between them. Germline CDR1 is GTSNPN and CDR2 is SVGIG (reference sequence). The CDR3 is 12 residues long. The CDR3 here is CAWTGGGGGYTF. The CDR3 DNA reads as TGTGCCTGGACCGGAGGGGGTGGAGGCTACACCTTC.

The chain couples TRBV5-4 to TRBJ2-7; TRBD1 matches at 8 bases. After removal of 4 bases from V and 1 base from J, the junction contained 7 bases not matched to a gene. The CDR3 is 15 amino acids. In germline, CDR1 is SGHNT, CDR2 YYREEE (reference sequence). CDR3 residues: CASSPRGLMSYEQYF. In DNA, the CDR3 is TGTGCCAGCAGCCCCAGGGGGCTCATGTCCTACGAGCAGTACTTC.

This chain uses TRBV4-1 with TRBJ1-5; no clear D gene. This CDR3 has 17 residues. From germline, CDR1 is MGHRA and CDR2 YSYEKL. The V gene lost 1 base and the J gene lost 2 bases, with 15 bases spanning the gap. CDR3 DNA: TGCGCCAGCAGCCAAGTAGGCGGAGGCGTAGGCAATCAGCCCCAGCATTTT. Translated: CASSQVGGGVGNQPQHF.

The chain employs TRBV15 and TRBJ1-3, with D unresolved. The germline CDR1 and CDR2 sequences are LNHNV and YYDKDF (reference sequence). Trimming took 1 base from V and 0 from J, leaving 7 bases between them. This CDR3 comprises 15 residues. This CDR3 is CATSRGVGSGNTIYF. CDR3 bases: TGTGCCACCAGCAGAGGGGTTGGCTCTGGAAACACCATATATTTT.

The CDR3 bases are TGTGCCAGCAGCGCTAGCGGGGGGCTCCTCCTTATAAATACGCAGTATTTT. This translates into CASSASGGLLLINTQYF. This chain connects TRBV9 to TRBJ2-3; 11 bases line up with TRBD2. Germline CDR1 SGDLS, CDR2 YYNGEE. The length of the CDR3 is 17 residues. V was pared by 3 bases and J by 7 bases, with 13 bases of the junction left unmatched.

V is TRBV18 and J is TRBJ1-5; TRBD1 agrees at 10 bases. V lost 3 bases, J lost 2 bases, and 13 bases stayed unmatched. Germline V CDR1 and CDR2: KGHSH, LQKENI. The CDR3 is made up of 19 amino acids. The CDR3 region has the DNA TGTGCCAGCTCACCGACCCGGGACAGGGGCAAGGTTGGCAATCAGCCCCAGCATTTT. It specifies CASSPTRDRGKVGNQPQHF.

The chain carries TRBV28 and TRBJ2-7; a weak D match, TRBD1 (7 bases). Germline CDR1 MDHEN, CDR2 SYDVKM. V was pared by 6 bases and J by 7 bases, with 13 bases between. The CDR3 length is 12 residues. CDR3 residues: CASSVTGREQYV. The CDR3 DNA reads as TGTGCCAGCAGCGTGACAGGGAGGGAGCAGTACGTC.

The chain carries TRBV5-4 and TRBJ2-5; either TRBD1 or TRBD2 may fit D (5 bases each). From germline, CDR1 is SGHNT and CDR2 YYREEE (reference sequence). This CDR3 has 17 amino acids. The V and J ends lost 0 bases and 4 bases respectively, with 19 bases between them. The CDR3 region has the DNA TGTGCCAGCAGCTTGGGGGGCCTTGGGACCCTCGGAGAGACCCAGTACTTC. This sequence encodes CASSLGGLGTLGETQYF. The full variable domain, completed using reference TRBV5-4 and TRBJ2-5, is ETGVTQSPTHLIKTRGQQVTLRCSSQSGHNTVSWYQQALGQGPQFIFQYYREEENGRGNFPPRFSGLQFPNYSSELNVNALELDDSALYLCASSLGGLGTLGETQYFGPGTRLLVL.

The CDR3 DNA reads as TGTGCCAGCAGCTTAGACAGGATCACTGAAGCTTTCTTT. Amino acid sequence: CASSLDRITEAFF. This sequence joins TRBV13 and TRBJ1-1; D is possibly TRBD1 (5 bases). V lost 1 base, J lost 4 bases, and 7 bases lay in between. The CDR3 loop spans 13 amino acids. Germline assignment: CDR1 PRHDT and CDR2 FYEKMQ (reference sequence). Full variable domain (remainder filled in from reference TRBV13 and TRBJ1-1): AAGVIQSPRHLIKEKRETATLKCYPIPRHDTVYWYQQGPGQDPQFLISFYEKMQSDKGSIPDRFSAQQFSDYHSELNMSSLELGDSALYFCASSLDRITEAFFGQGTRLTVV.

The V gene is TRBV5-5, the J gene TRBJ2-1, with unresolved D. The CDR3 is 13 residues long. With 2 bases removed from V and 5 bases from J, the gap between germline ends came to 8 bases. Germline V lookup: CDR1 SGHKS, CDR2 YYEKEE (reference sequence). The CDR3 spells CASSFPQNNEQFF. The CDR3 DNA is TGTGCCAGCAGCTTCCCCCAGAACAATGAGCAGTTCTTC.

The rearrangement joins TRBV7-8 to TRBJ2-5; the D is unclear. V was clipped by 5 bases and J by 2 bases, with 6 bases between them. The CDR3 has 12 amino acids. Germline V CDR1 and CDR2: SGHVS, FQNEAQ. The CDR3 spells CASSLLQETQYF. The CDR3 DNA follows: TGTGCCAGCAGCCTCCTACAAGAGACCCAGTACTTC.

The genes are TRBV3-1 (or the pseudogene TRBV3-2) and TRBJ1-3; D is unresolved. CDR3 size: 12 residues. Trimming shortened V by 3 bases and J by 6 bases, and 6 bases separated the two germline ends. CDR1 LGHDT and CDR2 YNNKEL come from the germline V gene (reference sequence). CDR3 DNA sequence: TGTGCCAGCAGCCAGAACCTAAACACCATATATTTT. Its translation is CASSQNLNTIYF.

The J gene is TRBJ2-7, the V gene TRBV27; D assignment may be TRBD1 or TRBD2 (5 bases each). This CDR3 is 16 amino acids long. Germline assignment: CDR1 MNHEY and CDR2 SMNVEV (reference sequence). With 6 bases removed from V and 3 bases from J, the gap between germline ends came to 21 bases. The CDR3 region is CASRFLSGTGNYEQYV. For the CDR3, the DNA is TGTGCCAGCAGATTTTTATCCGGGACGGGAAACTACGAGCAGTACGTC.

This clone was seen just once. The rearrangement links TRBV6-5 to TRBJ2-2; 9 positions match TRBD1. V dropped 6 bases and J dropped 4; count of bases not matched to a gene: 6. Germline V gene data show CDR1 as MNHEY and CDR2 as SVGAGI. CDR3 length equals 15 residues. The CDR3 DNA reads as TGTGCCAGCAGCCGGGACAGGGTGGGCACCGGGGAGCTGTTTTTT. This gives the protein CASSRDRVGTGELFF.